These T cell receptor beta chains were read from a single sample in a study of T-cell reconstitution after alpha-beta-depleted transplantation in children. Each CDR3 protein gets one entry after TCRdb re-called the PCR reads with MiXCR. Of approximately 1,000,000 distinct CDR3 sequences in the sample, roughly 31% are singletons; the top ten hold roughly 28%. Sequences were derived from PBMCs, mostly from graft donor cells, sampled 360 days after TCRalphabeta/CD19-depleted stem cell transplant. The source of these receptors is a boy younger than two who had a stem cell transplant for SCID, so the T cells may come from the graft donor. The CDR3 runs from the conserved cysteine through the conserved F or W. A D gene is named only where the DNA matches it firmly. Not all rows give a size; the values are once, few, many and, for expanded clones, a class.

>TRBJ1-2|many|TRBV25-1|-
CASSFGNYGYTF
TGTGCCAGCAGTTTTGGTAACTATGGCTACACCTTC
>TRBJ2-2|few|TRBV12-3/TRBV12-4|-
CAGREDTGELFF
TGTGCCGGAAGAGAGGACACCGGGGAGCTGTTTTTT
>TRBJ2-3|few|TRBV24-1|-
CATSDWGSTQYF
TGTGCCACCAGTGATTGGGGCTCTACGCAGTATTTT
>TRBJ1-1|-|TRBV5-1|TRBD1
CASSLTQGTTEAFF
TGCGCCAGCAGCTTGACACAGGGGACCACTGAAGCTTTCTTT
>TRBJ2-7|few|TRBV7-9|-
CASSLSYRDYEQYF
TGTGCCAGCAGCTTATCATACAGGGACTACGAGCAGTACTTC
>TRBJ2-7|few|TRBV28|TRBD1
CASSPTRTGGTYEQYF
TGTGCCAGCAGTCCGACCCGGACAGGGGGTACCTACGAGCAGTACTTC
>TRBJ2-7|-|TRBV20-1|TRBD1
CSARDHGQGKPREQYF
TGCAGTGCTAGAGATCATGGACAGGGGAAGCCCAGGGAGCAGTACTTC
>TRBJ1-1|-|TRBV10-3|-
CAISEARGNTEAFF
TGTGCCATCAGTGAGGCCAGGGGGAACACTGAAGCTTTCTTT
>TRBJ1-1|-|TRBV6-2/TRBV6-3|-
CASSYSIRINTEAFF
TGTGCCAGCAGTTACTCGATCAGGATCAACACTGAAGCTTTCTTT
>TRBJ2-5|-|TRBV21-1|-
CASSKGDRGRGETQYF
TGTGCCAGCAGCAAAGGGGACAGGGGGCGCGGAGAGACCCAGTACTTC
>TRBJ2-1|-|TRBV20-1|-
CSATRANEQFF
TGCAGTGCCACCCGGGCCAATGAGCAGTTCTTC
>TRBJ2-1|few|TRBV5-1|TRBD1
CASSLQGQDYNEQFF
TGCGCCAGCAGCTTGCAGGGACAGGACTACAATGAGCAGTTCTTC
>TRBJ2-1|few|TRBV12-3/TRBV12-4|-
CASRARGGRNEQFF
TGTGCCAGCAGAGCCAGGGGGGGCAGGAATGAGCAGTTCTTC
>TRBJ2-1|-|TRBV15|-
CATSRDGPHNEQFF
TGTGCCACCAGCAGAGATGGGCCTCACAATGAGCAGTTCTTC
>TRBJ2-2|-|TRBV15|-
CATSTDRPNTGELFF
TGTGCCACCTCGACGGACAGACCGAACACCGGGGAGCTGTTTTTT
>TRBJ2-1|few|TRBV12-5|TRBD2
CASGSASGVEQFF
TGTGCTAGTGGTTCGGCTAGCGGGGTGGAACAGTTCTTC
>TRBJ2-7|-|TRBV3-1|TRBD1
CASSQGDRDYEQYF
TGTGCCAGCAGCCAAGGGGACAGGGACTACGAGCAGTACTTC
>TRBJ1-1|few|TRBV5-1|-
CASSLAFGQGVLNQGTEAFF
TGCGCCAGCAGCTTGGCGTTCGGGCAGGGCGTGTTGAATCAGGGCACTGAAGCTTTCTTT
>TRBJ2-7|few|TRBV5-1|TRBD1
CASSWTGTAYEQYF
TGCGCCAGCAGCTGGACCGGGACAGCCTACGAGCAGTACTTC
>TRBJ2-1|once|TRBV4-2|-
CASSQVEKRLTSLEQFF
TGTGCCAGCAGCCAAGTTGAGAAGCGTTTGACCTCACTTGAGCAGTTCTTC
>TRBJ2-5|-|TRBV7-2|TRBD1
CASSSRDSTGETQYF
TGTGCCAGCAGCTCCCGGGACAGTACCGGAGAGACCCAGTACTTC
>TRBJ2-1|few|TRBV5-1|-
CASSLYGGGGSYNEQFF
TGCGCCAGCAGCTTGTATGGGGGTGGCGGCTCCTACAATGAGCAGTTCTTC
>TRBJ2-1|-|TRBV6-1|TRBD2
CASSRVRRLAINEQFF
TGTGCCAGCAGTAGGGTCCGTCGACTAGCCATCAATGAGCAGTTCTTC
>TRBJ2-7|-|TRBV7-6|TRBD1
CASSRAIGQGAYEQYF
TGTGCCAGCAGCCGAGCAATAGGACAGGGAGCCTACGAGCAGTACTTC
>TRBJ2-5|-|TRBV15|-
CATNKVGIQETQYF
TGTGCCACCAACAAAGTGGGGATCCAAGAGACCCAGTACTTC
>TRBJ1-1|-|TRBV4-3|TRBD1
CASSQDGYGTGIIPEAFF
TGCGCCAGCAGCCAAGATGGATACGGGACAGGGATTATCCCTGAAGCTTTCTTT
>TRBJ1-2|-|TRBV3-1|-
CASSQEGNYGYTF
TGTGCCAGCAGCCAGGAGGGTAACTATGGCTACACCTTC
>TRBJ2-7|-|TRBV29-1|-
CSVQIGNSYEQYF
TGCAGCGTTCAGATCGGTAACTCCTACGAGCAGTACTTC
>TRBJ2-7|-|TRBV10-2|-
CASTTSSYEQYF
TGCGCCAGCACCACCTCCTCCTACGAGCAGTACTTC
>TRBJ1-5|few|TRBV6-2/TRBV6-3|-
CASSYHRVPNQPQHF
TGTGCCAGCAGTTACCACAGGGTCCCCAATCAGCCCCAGCATTTT
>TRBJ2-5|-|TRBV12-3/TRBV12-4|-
CASSTGRPETQYF
TGTGCCAGCAGTACGGGACGTCCGGAGACCCAGTACTTC
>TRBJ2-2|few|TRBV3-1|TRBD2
CASSPRGGRNTGELFF
TGTGCCAGCAGCCCCCGGGGGGGCAGGAACACCGGGGAGCTGTTTTTT
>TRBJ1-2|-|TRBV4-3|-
CASSQETAYGYTF
TGCGCCAGCAGCCAAGAGACAGCCTATGGCTACACCTTC
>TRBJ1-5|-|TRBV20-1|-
CSATRTSGSQPQHF
TGCAGTGCCACCAGGACGTCGGGGAGTCAGCCCCAGCATTTT
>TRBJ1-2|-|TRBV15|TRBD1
CATSRGLGTGYGYTF
TGTGCCACCAGCAGAGGCTTAGGGACAGGCTATGGCTACACCTTC
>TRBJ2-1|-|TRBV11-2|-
CASSPRRTILGDSYNEQFF
TGTGCCAGCAGCCCACGAAGGACGATTCTGGGAGATTCGTACAATGAGCAGTTCTTC
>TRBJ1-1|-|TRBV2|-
CASSDGTAEAFF
TGTGCCAGCAGTGACGGGACGGCTGAAGCTTTCTTT
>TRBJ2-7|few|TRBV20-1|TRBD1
CSAREDRGLYEQYF
TGCAGTGCTAGAGAGGACAGGGGGCTCTACGAGCAGTACTTC
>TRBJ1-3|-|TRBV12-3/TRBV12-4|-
CASSLGFSSGNTIYF
TGTGCCAGCAGTTTAGGTTTTAGCTCTGGAAACACCATATATTTT
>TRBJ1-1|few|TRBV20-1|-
CSASGYRWAEAFF
TGCAGTGCTAGCGGATACAGGTGGGCTGAAGCTTTCTTT
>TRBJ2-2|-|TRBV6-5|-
CASSYPRGPNTGELFF
TGTGCCAGCAGTTACCCCAGGGGCCCCAACACCGGGGAGCTGTTTTTT
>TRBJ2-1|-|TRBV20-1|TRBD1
CSAFTGTGVAEQFF
TGCAGTGCTTTTACCGGGACAGGGGTTGCTGAGCAGTTCTTC
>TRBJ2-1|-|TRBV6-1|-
CASTPAQGSYNEQFF
TGTGCCAGCACCCCGGCGCAGGGCTCCTACAATGAGCAGTTCTTC
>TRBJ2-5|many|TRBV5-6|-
CASSLAGGPKETQYF
TGTGCCAGCAGCTTGGCCGGGGGACCTAAAGAGACCCAGTACTTC
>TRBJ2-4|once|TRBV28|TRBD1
CASSSPPTGENIQYF
TGTGCCAGCAGTTCCCCTCCGACAGGGGAAAACATTCAGTACTTC
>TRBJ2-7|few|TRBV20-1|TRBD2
CSASLGLPKAGIAYEQYF
TGCAGTGCTAGCCTTGGACTCCCCAAAGCGGGGATAGCCTACGAGCAGTACTTC
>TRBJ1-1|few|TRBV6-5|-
CASSYGRGLGTEAFF
TGTGCCAGCAGTTACGGTCGGGGGCTGGGTACTGAAGCTTTCTTT
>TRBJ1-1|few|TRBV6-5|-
CASSYSGALNTEAFF
TGTGCCAGCAGTTACTCTGGAGCGTTGAACACTGAAGCTTTCTTT
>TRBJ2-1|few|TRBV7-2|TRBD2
CASSSSSGPNEQFF
TGTGCCAGCAGCTCTTCTAGCGGGCCGAATGAGCAGTTCTTC
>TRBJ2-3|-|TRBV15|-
CATSRDQGPTDTQYF
TGTGCCACCAGCAGAGATCAGGGACCGACAGATACGCAGTATTTT
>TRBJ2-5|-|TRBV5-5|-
CASSFRDRQETQYF
TGTGCCAGCAGCTTCCGGGACCGACAAGAGACCCAGTACTTC
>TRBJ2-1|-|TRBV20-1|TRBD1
CSAGPGQGTRISGNEQFF
TGCAGTGCTGGTCCGGGACAGGGGACCCGAATTAGCGGGAACGAGCAGTTCTTC
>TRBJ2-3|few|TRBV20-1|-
CSARDWGKTDTQYF
TGCAGTGCTAGAGATTGGGGCAAAACAGATACGCAGTATTTT
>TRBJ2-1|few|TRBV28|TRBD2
CASSLGLAGGSAYNEQFF
TGTGCCAGCAGTCTGGGACTAGCGGGGGGCTCAGCCTACAATGAGCAGTTCTTC
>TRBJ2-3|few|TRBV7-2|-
CASSLEGGGSTDTQYF
TGTGCCAGCAGCTTAGAGGGAGGAGGCAGCACAGATACGCAGTATTTT
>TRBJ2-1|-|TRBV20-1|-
CSASQQNSEQFF
TGCAGTGCTAGCCAACAGAACAGTGAGCAGTTCTTC
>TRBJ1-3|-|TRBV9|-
CASSVESVLSGNTIYF
TGTGCCAGCAGCGTAGAGTCGGTCCTCTCTGGAAACACCATATATTTT
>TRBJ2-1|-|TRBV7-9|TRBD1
CASSRDRAIPFNEQFF
TGTGCCAGCAGCCGGGACAGGGCCATACCCTTTAATGAGCAGTTCTTC
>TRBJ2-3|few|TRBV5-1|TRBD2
CASSLGTSGDRSTDTQYF
TGCGCCAGCAGCTTGGGGACTAGCGGGGATCGTAGCACAGATACGCAGTATTTT